This passage covers 32 T cell receptor beta chains from one sample sequenced in a study of CD8+ T cells in alopecia areata. Sequencing relied on a cDNA template that was reverse transcribed from extracted RNA. Sequencing used immunoSEQ multiplex PCR; TCRdb keeps in-frame clones, though not all of them. The repertoire holds 98,000 or so clones, with approximately 61% as singletons. Sequencing was done on a sample of NKG2D-low CD8+ T cells sorted from blood. The receptors were gathered from a human donor with alopecia areata.

In this sample, this clone turned up once. This chain connects TRBV6-5 to TRBJ2-7, with D tentatively TRBD2 (6 bases). Deletions cut 2 bases from V and 6 bases from J, with 8 bases between. Looked up from germline, CDR1 is MNHEY and CDR2 is SVGAGI. This CDR3 comprises 12 residues. Written as DNA, the CDR3 is TGTGCCAGCAGTTACGGGGGAGGCGAGCAGTACTTC. This codes for CASSYGGGEQYF.

About this clone: One junction end does not reproduce the germline sequence, and a read error may be involved. The gene calls are TRBV23-1 and TRBJ2-1; D might be TRBD2 (6 bases). TRBV23-1 is classed as an ORF, of uncertain function. The CDR3 loop spans 11 amino acids. CDR3 nucleotide sequence: TGCGCCAGCAGTCAAGGGGGGTCGAGGATCTTC. Translation: CASSQGGSRIF.

The rearrangement uses TRBV6-6 and TRBJ2-1; perhaps TRBD1 as D (5 bases). Germline V gene lookup returns CDR1 MNHNY and CDR2 SVGAGI (reference sequence). The CDR3 has 13 residues. V lost 4 bases, J lost 7 bases, and 11 bases lay in between. CDR3 sequence reads: CASSFLRGNEQFF. CDR3 in DNA: TGTGCCAGCAGTTTTTTAAGGGGAAATGAGCAGTTCTTC.

This clone was observed a few times. The sample holds other DNA sequences that translate to the same CDR3. V usage is TRBV29-1 and J usage is TRBJ2-6; 11 nucleotides line up with TRBD1. The length of the CDR3 is 16 residues. With 4 bases clipped from V and 0 bases from J, the junction kept 2 bases outside the gene matches. Looked up from germline, CDR1 is SQVTM and CDR2 is ANQGSEA. CDR3 sequence: CSVAGTGGSGANVLTF. CDR3 nucleotides: TGCAGCGTTGCTGGGACAGGGGGCTCTGGGGCCAACGTCCTGACTTTC. The whole variable domain, filled in from reference TRBV29-1 and TRBJ2-6, reads SAVISQKPSRDICQRGTSLTIQCQVDSQVTMMFWYRQQPGQSLTLIATANQGSEATYESGFVIDKFPISRPNLTFSTLTVSNMSPEDSSIYLCSVAGTGGSGANVLTFGAGSRLTVL.

The rearrangement links TRBV15 to TRBJ2-3; no definite D call. V was pared by 5 bases and J by 4 bases, with 13 bases between. The germline gives CDR1 LNHNV, CDR2 YYDKDF (reference sequence). This CDR3 spans 14 amino acids. CDR3 amino acids: CATSLESRADTQYF. The CDR3 DNA reads TGTGCCACCAGCCTCGAATCTAGGGCAGATACGCAGTATTTT.

V usage is TRBV29-1 and J usage is TRBJ2-2; TRBD2 is a possible D gene (5 bases). The CDR3 spans 13 residues. V gave up 7 bases and J gave up 7 bases, with 16 bases separating them. CDR1 is SQVTM, CDR2 ANQGSEA, per germline. The CDR3 sequence: CSGGPFEGGELFF. CDR3 in DNA: TGCAGCGGCGGACCATTCGAGGGCGGGGAGCTGTTTTTT.

CDR3 DNA: TGTGCCAGCCATTTTTCTGGGGCCAACGTCCTGACTTTC. This translates into CASHFSGANVLTF. The gene calls are TRBV19 and TRBJ2-6, with no clear D. V lost 9 bases and J lost 1, with 7 bases in between. CDR3 length equals 13 residues. Germline V gives CDR1 LNHDA, CDR2 SQIVND (reference sequence).

This clone came up a few times. The CDR3 loop is CASRTLAGGPYEQYF. The CDR3 nucleotides read TGTGCCAGCAGGACCCTAGCGGGAGGGCCCTACGAGCAGTACTTC. The genes are TRBV28 and TRBJ2-7, with 12 positions matching TRBD2. CDR1 is MDHEN and CDR2 is SYDVKM in the germline V gene. V was pared by 6 bases and J by 2 bases, with 5 bases of the junction left unmatched. CDR3 length equals 15 residues.

The chain combines TRBV29-1 with TRBJ1-1; the D is unclear. Trimming pared 3 bases from V and 3 bases from J, leaving 14 bases between. This CDR3 is built from 14 residues. Per the germline V gene, CDR1 is SQVTM and CDR2 is ANQGSEA. The CDR3 DNA follows: TGCAGCGTTGACTTCGAGGGCAGGTACACTGAAGCTTTCTTT. Translation gives CSVDFEGRYTEAFF.

This chain uses TRBV29-1 with TRBJ1-1; D might be TRBD1 (6 bases). This CDR3 comprises 12 residues. V lost 7 bases to trimming and J lost 5 bases, with 14 bases between them. CDR1 is SQVTM, CDR2 ANQGSEA, per germline. The CDR3 DNA follows: TGCAGCGACGGACAGTGGGAGACTGAAGCTTTCTTT. Translated: CSDGQWETEAFF.

The table lists this clone with a few counts. V gene TRBV7-3 combines with J gene TRBJ2-6; unclear D gene. The CDR3 has 14 residues. In germline, CDR1 is SGHTA, CDR2 FQGTGA. V lost 5 bases, J lost 2 bases, and 7 bases lay in between. The CDR3 DNA is TGTGCCAGCAGCCCCCGAGCTGGGGCCAACGTCCTGACTTTC. Its translation is CASSPRAGANVLTF.

This clone was picked up a small number of times. J is TRBJ2-1 and V is TRBV13; D is unclear. CDR1 is PRHDT and CDR2 is FYEKMQ in the germline V gene (reference sequence). The CDR3 contains 12 residues. The ends were cut back, 1 base at V and 8 bases at J, with 6 bases in the middle. CDR3 nucleotides: TGTGCCAGCAGCTTAGTTATCCATGAGCAGTTCTTC. Encoded protein: CASSLVIHEQFF.

The chain joins TRBV7-3 to TRBJ2-5, with D perhaps being TRBD1 or TRBD2 (5 bases each). The V gene's germline CDR1 is SGHTA and CDR2 FQGTGA. The CDR3 consists of 16 residues. V lost 2 bases and J lost 1, with 14 bases in between. The CDR3 bases are TGTGCCAGCAGCTTACCCGAGAGAGGGGCCCAAGAGACCCAGTACTTC. It is translated as CASSLPERGAQETQYF.

The V gene is TRBV5-4, the J gene TRBJ2-7, with 11 bases aligning to TRBD1. CDR1 SGHNT and CDR2 YYREEE come from the germline V gene (reference sequence). J was trimmed by 3 bases and V by 0 bases; bases with no gene match: 5. This CDR3 is built from 16 residues. The CDR3 DNA reads TGTGCCAGCAGCTTGGGCTCGGGGACAGGGGGCTACGAGCAGTACTTC. This translates into CASSLGSGTGGYEQYF.

This clone was picked up many times. The chain recombines TRBV11-2 with TRBJ2-2; possible D gene TRBD2, 6 bases. The CDR3 sequence is 15 residues long. Per the germline V gene, CDR1 is SGHAT and CDR2 is FQNNGV. Trimming removed 0 bases from V and 3 bases from J, with 8 bases in between. The CDR3, as DNA: TGTGCCAGCAGCTTAGATACGGGGGACACCGGGGAGCTGTTTTTT. It is translated as CASSLDTGDTGELFF.

The CDR3 reads CASMGVSDEQYF. CDR3 sequence (DNA): TGTGCCAGCATGGGAGTCTCGGACGAGCAGTACTTC. This sequence joins TRBV2 and TRBJ2-7, with a weak D call TRBD2 (5 bases). There are 12 residues in the CDR3. V was trimmed by 7 bases and J by 5 bases, leaving 12 bases between them. Germline V gene sequence: CDR1 SNHLY, CDR2 FYNNEI.

V is TRBV5-1 and J is TRBJ2-1, with D perhaps being TRBD1 or TRBD2 (5 bases each). This CDR3 is 15 amino acids long. Germline V CDR1 and CDR2: SGHRS, YFSETQ. V was pared by 5 bases and J by 4 bases, with 16 bases between. For the CDR3, the DNA is TGCGCCAGCAGGTCTACGGGGACCAGTTACAATGAGCAGTTCTTC. Amino acid sequence: CASRSTGTSYNEQFF.

The rearrangement links TRBV2 to TRBJ2-2, with a possible D match to TRBD2 (6 bases). CDR1 is SNHLY, CDR2 FYNNEI, per germline. The CDR3 length is 14 residues. Trimming removed 11 bases at V and 4 bases at J, with 17 bases between. The CDR3 bases are TGTGCCTCGGTGGGGGACTCCCTCACCGGGGAGCTGTTTTTT. Amino acid sequence: CASVGDSLTGELFF.

The chain carries TRBV11-2 and TRBJ2-7; D is uncertain. V was clipped by 2 bases and J by 1 base, with 9 bases between them. The CDR3 runs 14 residues. CDR1 SGHAT and CDR2 FQNNGV come from the germline V gene. DNA of the CDR3: TGTGCCAGCAGCTTATTATCAGGATCCTACGAGCAGTACTTC. The encoded protein is CASSLLSGSYEQYF.

This chain connects TRBV5-8 to TRBJ1-2, with unresolved D. Trimming took off 1 base at V and 7 bases at J, with 14 bases between the two ends. Germline lookup yields CDR1 SGHTS and CDR2 YDEGEE. This CDR3 region has 14 residues. The CDR3 protein is CASSLRPNPSGYTF. The DNA of the CDR3 is TGTGCCAGCAGCTTGAGGCCCAACCCCAGTGGCTACACCTTC.

The chain is built from TRBV4-1 and TRBJ2-7; D unresolved. Looked up from germline, CDR1 is MGHRA and CDR2 is YSYEKL. With 1 base removed from V and 6 bases from J, the gap between germline ends came to 13 bases. This CDR3 comprises 14 residues. In DNA, the CDR3 is TGCGCCAGCAGCCAAGTAGGACCGAAAAGCGAGCAGTACTTC. It codes for CASSQVGPKSEQYF.

The chain uses TRBV19 and TRBJ1-2; 8 positions match TRBD1. Germline V gives CDR1 LNHDA, CDR2 SQIVND (reference sequence). The junction had 4 bases not matched to a gene; V was cut back by 3 bases and J by 1 base. The CDR3 spans 15 residues. In DNA form, the CDR3 reads TGTGCCAGTAGTATCGGGGACAGGTTTAACTATGGCTACACCTTC. Protein sequence: CASSIGDRFNYGYTF.

The rearrangement uses TRBV2 and TRBJ2-5, with D uncertain. The germline V gene has CDR1 SNHLY and CDR2 FYNNEI. The V and J ends lost 3 bases and 2 bases respectively, with 10 bases between them. This CDR3 contains 14 residues. CDR3 bases: TGTGCCAGCAGTGAGTGGCTTTCGCAAGAGACCCAGTACTTC. Translation gives CASSEWLSQETQYF.

The J gene is TRBJ2-7, the V gene TRBV4-1, with 8 bases identical to TRBD1. V lost 3 bases and J lost 6; bases outside the gene matches: 10. Germline values: CDR1 MGHRA, CDR2 YSYEKL. The CDR3 has 15 residues. The CDR3 protein is CASSQGPGQVGEQYF. CDR3 in DNA: TGCGCCAGCAGCCAGGGTCCGGGACAGGTTGGCGAGCAGTACTTC.

This clone was seen just once. The rearrangement links TRBV7-3 to TRBJ1-1; D is unresolved. The V gene's germline CDR1 is SGHTA and CDR2 FQGTGA. V gave up 5 bases and J gave up 7 bases, with 11 bases separating them. CDR3 length: 12 amino acids. The CDR3 region has the DNA TGTGCCAGCAGCCTCAGGACCAATGAAGCTTTCTTT. This sequence encodes CASSLRTNEAFF. Full variable domain (outside the CDR3, taken from reference TRBV7-3 and TRBJ1-1): GAGVSQTPSNKVTEKGKYVELRCDPISGHTALYWYRQSLGQGPEFLIYFQGTGAADDSGLPNDRFFAVRPEGSVSTLKIQRTERGDSAVYLCASSLRTNEAFFGQGTRLTVV.

The chain carries TRBV4-2 and TRBJ2-7; possibly TRBD1 for D (5 bases). V lost 0 bases to trimming and J lost 0 bases, with 12 bases between them. The CDR3 is made up of 16 amino acids. Germline assignment: CDR1 LGHNA and CDR2 YNFKEQ. The CDR3 here is CASSQDGVRDSYEQYF. CDR3 coding DNA: TGTGCCAGCAGCCAAGATGGGGTCAGGGACTCCTACGAGCAGTACTTC.

This chain links TRBV5-6 with TRBJ1-1; D not resolved. The CDR3 runs 12 residues. Germline loops: CDR1 SGHDT, CDR2 YYEEEE. V dropped 0 bases and J dropped 6 bases, with 6 bases sitting between them. CDR3 residues: CASSLAISEAFF. In nucleotides, the CDR3 is TGTGCCAGCAGCTTGGCCATATCTGAAGCTTTCTTT.

This chain links TRBV23-1 with TRBJ2-5, with 9 bases lining up with TRBD2. TRBV23-1 is flagged as an ORF with uncertain function. V was pared by 0 bases and J by 0 bases, with 11 bases of the junction left unmatched. This CDR3 region has 19 residues. The CDR3, as DNA: TGCGCCAGCAGTCAATCTGCTCGTCGGGCGGGGGGGTACCAAGAGACCCAGTACTTC. It specifies CASSQSARRAGGYQETQYF.

The genes are TRBV9 and TRBJ1-5, with TRBD1 as a possible D gene (5 bases). Germline loops: CDR1 SGDLS, CDR2 YYNGEE. The CDR3 has 15 amino acids. Trimming pared 3 bases from V and 3 bases from J, leaving 13 bases between. CDR3 protein: CASSEATGPNQPQHF. CDR3 nucleotides: TGTGCCAGCAGCGAGGCCACGGGGCCCAATCAGCCCCAGCATTTT.

The J gene is TRBJ1-1, the V gene TRBV27, with D unclear. Trimming took 6 bases from V and 5 from J, leaving 16 bases between them. CDR3 length equals 14 residues. Germline CDR1 reads MNHEY; CDR2 reads SMNVEV (reference sequence). CDR3 in amino acids: CASSRGGGRTEAFF. CDR3 sequence (DNA): TGTGCCAGCAGCAGAGGCGGCGGTCGGACTGAAGCTTTCTTT.

This chain connects TRBV4-1 to TRBJ2-7; no clear D gene. There are 12 residues in the CDR3. The V end lost 0 bases, the J end lost 6 bases, and 6 bases lay between the germline ends. CDR1 and CDR2 from the germline V gene are MGHRA and YSYEKL. The CDR3 loop reads CASSQDRIEQYF. The DNA for the CDR3 is TGCGCCAGCAGCCAAGACCGAATCGAGCAGTACTTC.

This chain joins TRBV29-1 and TRBJ2-1, with 8 positions matching TRBD2. The germline V gene has CDR1 SQVTM and CDR2 ANQGSEA. This CDR3 comprises 17 residues. Trimming at V came to 5 bases and at J to 0 bases, leaving 12 bases not matched to a gene. The CDR3 reads CSVPGHPSGSSYNEQFF. The CDR3 bases are TGCAGCGTTCCGGGACACCCAAGCGGGAGCTCCTACAATGAGCAGTTCTTC.